This is a list of T cell receptor beta chains from one sample in a study of sequential checkpoint blockade in melanoma. Profiling relied on immunoSEQ multiplex PCR, and the TCRdb table lists in-frame clones only, not all of them. The repertoire holds roughly 20,000 clones, 69% seen once, with 18% in the top ten. The material sequenced was CD8+ T cells sorted from blood (inferred from file names), taken from a patient given nivolumab and ipilimumab in sequence. Receptors were obtained from a human donor with melanoma. Both conserved end residues are part of each CDR3. The D gene is left open where the match is weak. Not every row has a clone size; where given, it reads once, few, many or a size class.

CDR3 length: 19
J gene: TRBJ2-2
D gene: TRBD2
clone size: -
V gene: TRBV7-6
CDR3 protein: CASSIARRLAGGNTGELFF
CDR3 DNA: TGTGCCAGCAGCATTGCGCGAAGACTAGCGGGAGGAAACACCGGGGAGCTGTTTTTT

CDR3 length: 13
J gene: TRBJ1-2
D gene: -
clone size: once
V gene: TRBV11-3
CDR3 protein: CASSSDGLNGYTF
CDR3 DNA: TGTGCCAGCAGCTCGGACGGACTGAATGGCTACACCTTC

CDR3 length: 15
J gene: TRBJ2-1
D gene: TRBD2
clone size: -
V gene: TRBV5-5
CDR3 protein: CASSLAGVRSDEQFF
CDR3 DNA: TGTGCCAGCAGCTTAGCGGGGGTGAGATCGGATGAGCAGTTCTTC

CDR3 length: 17
J gene: TRBJ2-1
D gene: TRBD1
clone size: -
V gene: TRBV28
CDR3 protein: CASRSTGSKSSYNEQFF
CDR3 DNA: TGTGCCAGCAGATCGACAGGGTCGAAAAGCTCCTACAATGAGCAGTTCTTC

CDR3 length: 13
J gene: TRBJ2-7
D gene: -
clone size: medium-sized
V gene: TRBV19
CDR3 protein: CASSIDGATEQYF
CDR3 DNA: TGTGCCAGTAGTATAGATGGGGCCACCGAGCAGTACTTC

CDR3 length: 15
J gene: TRBJ1-2
D gene: TRBD1
clone size: -
V gene: TRBV11-2
CDR3 protein: CASSWGTDPIYGYTF
CDR3 DNA: TGTGCCAGCAGCTGGGGGACAGATCCTATCTATGGCTACACCTTC

CDR3 length: 16
J gene: TRBJ1-2
D gene: -
clone size: few
V gene: TRBV7-2
CDR3 protein: CASSSTGNEGIYGYTF
CDR3 DNA: TGTGCCAGCAGCTCAACGGGAAACGAAGGGATCTATGGCTACACCTTC

CDR3 length: 16
J gene: TRBJ2-1
D gene: -
clone size: medium-sized
V gene: TRBV27
CDR3 protein: CASSLFGGTSYNEQFF
CDR3 DNA: TGTGCCAGCAGTTTATTCGGCGGGACCTCCTACAATGAGCAGTTCTTC

CDR3 length: 15
J gene: TRBJ2-7
D gene: TRBD2
clone size: -
V gene: TRBV5-1
CDR3 protein: CASSLEAGGLREQYF
CDR3 DNA: TGCGCCAGCAGCTTGGAAGCGGGGGGGCTGAGGGAGCAGTACTTC

CDR3 length: 15
J gene: TRBJ2-1
D gene: -
clone size: -
V gene: TRBV19
CDR3 protein: CASSISGLTWNEQFF
CDR3 DNA: TGTGCCAGTAGTATCTCGGGACTCACGTGGAATGAGCAGTTCTTC

CDR3 length: 15
J gene: TRBJ2-5
D gene: TRBD2
clone size: once
V gene: TRBV11-2
CDR3 protein: CASSLTVPGGETQYF
CDR3 DNA: TGTGCCAGCAGCTTAACGGTTCCGGGGGGGGAGACCCAGTACTTC

CDR3 length: 15
J gene: TRBJ2-7
D gene: TRBD1
clone size: -
V gene: TRBV7-9
CDR3 protein: CASSLPDRGLYEQYF
CDR3 DNA: TGTGCCAGCAGCTTACCGGACAGGGGGCTCTACGAGCAGTACTTC

CDR3 length: 15
J gene: TRBJ2-1
D gene: TRBD1
clone size: -
V gene: TRBV4-1
CDR3 protein: CASSQGGQGSHEQFF
CDR3 DNA: TGCGCCAGCAGCCAAGGGGGACAGGGGAGTCATGAGCAGTTCTTC

CDR3 length: 17
J gene: TRBJ2-7
D gene: TRBD2
clone size: -
V gene: TRBV15
CDR3 protein: CATSPTSGSDRPYEQYF
CDR3 DNA: TGTGCCACCAGCCCGACTAGCGGGAGTGATCGCCCCTACGAGCAGTACTTC

CDR3 length: 14
J gene: TRBJ2-7
D gene: TRBD1
clone size: -
V gene: TRBV28
CDR3 protein: CASSPRNRGYEQYF
CDR3 DNA: TGTGCCAGCAGTCCCCGTAACAGGGGATACGAGCAGTACTTC

CDR3 length: 14
J gene: TRBJ2-7
D gene: -
clone size: -
V gene: TRBV5-5
CDR3 protein: CASSLAWGQDEQYF
CDR3 DNA: TGTGCCAGCAGCTTGGCCTGGGGGCAGGACGAGCAGTACTTC

CDR3 length: 13
J gene: TRBJ2-5
D gene: -
clone size: -
V gene: TRBV9
CDR3 protein: CASSVGGGETQYF
CDR3 DNA: TGTGCCAGCAGCGTAGGAGGGGGAGAGACCCAGTACTTC

CDR3 length: 16
J gene: TRBJ2-3
D gene: TRBD1
clone size: -
V gene: TRBV10-3
CDR3 protein: CATGEAGTVLTDTQYF
CDR3 DNA: TGTGCCACCGGAGAGGCCGGGACAGTTCTTACAGATACGCAGTATTTT

CDR3 length: 15
J gene: TRBJ1-2
D gene: -
clone size: -
V gene: TRBV13
CDR3 protein: CASSPRRGVTIGYTF
CDR3 DNA: TGTGCCAGCAGCCCTCGGCGGGGGGTAACTATCGGCTACACCTTC

CDR3 length: 16
J gene: TRBJ1-1
D gene: -
clone size: large
V gene: TRBV29-1
CDR3 protein: CSVEGGDVGPGTEAFF
CDR3 DNA: TGCAGCGTTGAAGGGGGAGACGTCGGACCTGGCACTGAAGCTTTCTTT

CDR3 length: 16
J gene: TRBJ1-1
D gene: TRBD1
clone size: -
V gene: TRBV7-9
CDR3 protein: CASSLRTGGSNTEAFF
CDR3 DNA: TGTGCCAGCAGCTTAAGGACAGGGGGATCCAACACTGAAGCTTTCTTT

CDR3 length: 14
J gene: TRBJ2-7
D gene: TRBD2
clone size: few
V gene: TRBV19
CDR3 protein: CASSILVTSSEQYF
CDR3 DNA: TGTGCCAGTAGTATTCTTGTGACTAGCTCCGAGCAGTACTTC

CDR3 length: 16
J gene: TRBJ1-1
D gene: TRBD1
clone size: few
V gene: TRBV7-9
CDR3 protein: CASSSTMTGKNTEAFF
CDR3 DNA: TGTGCCAGCAGCTCCACCATGACAGGGAAGAACACTGAAGCTTTCTTT

CDR3 length: 13
J gene: TRBJ2-2
D gene: TRBD1
clone size: few
V gene: TRBV6-5
CDR3 protein: CASRQGWAGELFF
CDR3 DNA: TGTGCCAGTCGACAGGGGTGGGCCGGGGAGCTGTTTTTT